The rows below give T cell receptor beta chains drawn from one sample of a study of T cell responses to AZD1222 COVID-19 vaccine. Assay used: immunoSEQ multiplex PCR; TCRdb lists only in-frame clones, some missing. The sample consists of more than 95,000 clones, about nine tenths of them appearing once. Sequences were derived from peripheral blood, sampled on day 0 of AZD1222 vaccination. The receptors shown here come from an adult in good health. Each CDR3 is given with its conserved first and last residue.

V	J	CDR3
TRBV3-1/TRBV3-2	TRBJ2-4	CASSQYGVNIQYF
TRBV25-1	TRBJ2-1	CASSDSGISYNEQFF
TRBV5-6	TRBJ2-7	CASTFESRGRGEQYF
TRBV4-2	TRBJ2-7	CASSRRVTSGPGINTYEQYF
TRBV4-1	TRBJ2-7	CASSQDRGGLAGSEQYF
TRBV28	TRBJ1-5	CASRTGQGWDQPQHF
TRBV6-5	TRBJ1-2	CASSYSDRVNYGYTF
TRBV6-5	TRBJ1-1	CASSYTTGENTEAFF
TRBV10-3	TRBJ1-1	CAISDLLGTQNTEAFF
TRBV2	TRBJ2-5	CASSKGQSQETQYF
TRBV4-1	TRBJ2-7	CASSPMGLAGGNEQYF
TRBV4-1	TRBJ1-1	CASKRRDLNTEAFF
TRBV5-1	TRBJ2-5	CASSLAGGGRSETQYF
TRBV25-1	TRBJ1-5	CASSGVGQGFNQPQHF
TRBV2	TRBJ1-6	CASRTTGVSSPLHF
TRBV19	TRBJ1-1	CASSMDRGRGEAFF